There are many counts of the clone carrying this T cell receptor beta chain. What it binds is not known. The sample is drawn from a study of regulatory T cells in long-lasting Graves disease. Time point: persistent/refractory GD, antithyroid drugs over 5 years with positive TRAb. With RNA extracted from PBMCs as input, the TCR library was made. Roughly 10 milliliters of peripheral blood went into EDTA tubes. The TCR beta library used iRepertoire HTBI primers with Arm-PCR amplification of CDR3. TCRdb re-called the multiplex PCR reads through MiXCR, storing one row per CDR3 protein. The sample consists of over 450,000 distinct CDR3 sequences, under 25% of them appearing once. The CDR3 is made up of 14 amino acids. V was pared by 0 bases and J by 7 bases, with 12 bases between. Germline CDR1 and CDR2: MNHEY and SVGAGI. Study observations and caveats: Patients with persistent disease shared 2,700 or so public clonotypes, outpacing the approximately 950 shared by new patients. Persistent disease was associated with favored TRBV28 usage and with favored use of TRBJ1-2 and TRBJ2-5. A limited number of samples was an acknowledged limitation.

The sample consisted of peripheral blood mononuclear cells (PBMCs), taken when the disease was refractory, from a patient treated with antithyroid drugs. This clonotype was sampled from a female donor with Graves disease. V is TRBV6-5 and J is TRBJ1-1, with D perhaps matching TRBD1 (5 bases). The CDR3 reads CASSYSLGDFEAFF. CDR3 nucleotides: TGTGCCAGCAGTTACTCCCTAGGGGACTTTGAAGCTTTCTTT.